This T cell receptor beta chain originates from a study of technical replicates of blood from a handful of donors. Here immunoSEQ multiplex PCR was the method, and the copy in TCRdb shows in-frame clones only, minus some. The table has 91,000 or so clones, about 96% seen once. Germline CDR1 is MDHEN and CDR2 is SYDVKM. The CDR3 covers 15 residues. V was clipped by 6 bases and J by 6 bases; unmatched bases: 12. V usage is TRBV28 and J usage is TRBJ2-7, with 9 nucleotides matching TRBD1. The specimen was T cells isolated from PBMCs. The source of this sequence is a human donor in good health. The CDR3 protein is CASRAPGTGPTEQYF. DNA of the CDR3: TGTGCCAGCAGGGCCCCCGGGACAGGGCCCACCGAGCAGTACTTC.